The present T cell receptor beta chain was sequenced within a study of T cell responses to AZD1222 COVID-19 vaccine. Findings and caveats of the study: Donors were mostly white British, more females; clonal diversity possibly underestimated. Nearly half of spike-specific TCRs reportedly target unmutated variant regions. Mapped onto spike, vaccine-associated CD4 TCRs spanned it and were dominant at 160-218 and 743-854.

CDR3 length: 16 residues. The trim removed 5 bases at V and 1 base at J, leaving 6 bases unmatched. Germline V gene lookup returns CDR1 SGHVS and CDR2 FQNEAQ. Sequenced by immunoSEQ multiplex PCR; TCRdb stores in-frame clones only, minus some. Of some 150,000 clones listed, 90% to 95% are singletons. On this clone: The antigen is undetermined.

The V call is TRBV7-8, the J call TRBJ1-2; 11 bases are shared with TRBD1. The specimen comprised peripheral blood, sampled on day 0 of MenACWY control vaccination. The receptor's source is an adult in good health. The CDR3 DNA is TGTGCCAGCAGCCGAGGACAGGGGGCGATTAACTATGGCTACACCTTC. This encodes CASSRGQGAINYGYTF.